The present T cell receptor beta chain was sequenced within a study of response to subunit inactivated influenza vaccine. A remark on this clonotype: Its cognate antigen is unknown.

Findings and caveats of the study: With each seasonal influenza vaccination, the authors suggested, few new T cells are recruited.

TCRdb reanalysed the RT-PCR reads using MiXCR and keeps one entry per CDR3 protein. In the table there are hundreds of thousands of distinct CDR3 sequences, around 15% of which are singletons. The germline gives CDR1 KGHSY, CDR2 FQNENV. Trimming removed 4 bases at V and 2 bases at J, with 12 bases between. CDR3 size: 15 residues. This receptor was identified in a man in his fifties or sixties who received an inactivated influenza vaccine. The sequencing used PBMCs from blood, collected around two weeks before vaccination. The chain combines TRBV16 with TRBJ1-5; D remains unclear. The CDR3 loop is CASSLAHGGNQPQHF. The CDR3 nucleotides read TGTGCCAGCAGCCTGGCTCACGGGGGCAATCAGCCCCAGCATTTT. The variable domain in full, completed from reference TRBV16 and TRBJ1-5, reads GEEVAQTPKHLVRGEGQKAKLYCAPIKGHSYVFWYQQVLKNEFKFLISFQNENVFDETGMPKERFSAKCLPNSPCSLEIQATKLEDSAVYFCASSLAHGGNQPQHFGDGTRLSIL.